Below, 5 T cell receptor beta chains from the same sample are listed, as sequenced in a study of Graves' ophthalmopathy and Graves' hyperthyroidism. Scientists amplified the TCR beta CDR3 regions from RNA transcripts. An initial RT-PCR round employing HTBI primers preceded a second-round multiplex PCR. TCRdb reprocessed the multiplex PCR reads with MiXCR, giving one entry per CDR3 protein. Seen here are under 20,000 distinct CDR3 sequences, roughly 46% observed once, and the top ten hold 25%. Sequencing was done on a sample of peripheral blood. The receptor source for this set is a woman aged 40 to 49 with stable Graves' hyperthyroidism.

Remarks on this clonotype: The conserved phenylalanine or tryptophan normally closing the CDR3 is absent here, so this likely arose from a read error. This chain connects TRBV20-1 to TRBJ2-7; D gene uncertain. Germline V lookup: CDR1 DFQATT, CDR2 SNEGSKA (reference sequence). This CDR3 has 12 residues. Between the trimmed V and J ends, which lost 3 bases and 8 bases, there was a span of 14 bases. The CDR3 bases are TGCAGTGCTAGGGCACCGGATTACCAGCAGTACTCC. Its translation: CSARAPDYQQYS.

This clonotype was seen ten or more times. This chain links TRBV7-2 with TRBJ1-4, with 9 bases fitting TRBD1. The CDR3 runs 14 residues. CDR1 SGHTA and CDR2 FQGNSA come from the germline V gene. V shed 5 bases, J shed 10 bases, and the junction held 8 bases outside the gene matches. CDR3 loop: CASSKGQGGGKLFF. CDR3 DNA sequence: TGTGCCAGCAGCAAGGGACAGGGTGGCGGAAAACTGTTTTTT.

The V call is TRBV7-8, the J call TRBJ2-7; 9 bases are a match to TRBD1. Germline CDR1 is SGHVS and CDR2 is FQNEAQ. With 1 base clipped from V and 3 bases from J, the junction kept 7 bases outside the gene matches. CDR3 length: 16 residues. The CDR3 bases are TGTGCCAGCAGCTTAGTGGGGACAGGGCCCTACTACGAGCAGTACTTC. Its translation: CASSLVGTGPYYEQYF.

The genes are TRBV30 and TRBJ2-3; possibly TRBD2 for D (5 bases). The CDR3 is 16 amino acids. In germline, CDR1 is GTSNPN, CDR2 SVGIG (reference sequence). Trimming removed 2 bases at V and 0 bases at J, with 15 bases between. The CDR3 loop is CAWSRIGRLSTDTQYF. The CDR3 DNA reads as TGTGCCTGGAGTCGAATAGGGAGACTTAGCACAGATACGCAGTATTTT.

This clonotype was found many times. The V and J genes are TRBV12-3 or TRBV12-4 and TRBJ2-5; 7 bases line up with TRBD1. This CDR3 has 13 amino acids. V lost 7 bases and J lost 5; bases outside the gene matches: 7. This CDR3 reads CASTLGGVETQYF. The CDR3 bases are TGTGCCAGCACCCTAGGGGGCGTGGAGACCCAGTACTTC.